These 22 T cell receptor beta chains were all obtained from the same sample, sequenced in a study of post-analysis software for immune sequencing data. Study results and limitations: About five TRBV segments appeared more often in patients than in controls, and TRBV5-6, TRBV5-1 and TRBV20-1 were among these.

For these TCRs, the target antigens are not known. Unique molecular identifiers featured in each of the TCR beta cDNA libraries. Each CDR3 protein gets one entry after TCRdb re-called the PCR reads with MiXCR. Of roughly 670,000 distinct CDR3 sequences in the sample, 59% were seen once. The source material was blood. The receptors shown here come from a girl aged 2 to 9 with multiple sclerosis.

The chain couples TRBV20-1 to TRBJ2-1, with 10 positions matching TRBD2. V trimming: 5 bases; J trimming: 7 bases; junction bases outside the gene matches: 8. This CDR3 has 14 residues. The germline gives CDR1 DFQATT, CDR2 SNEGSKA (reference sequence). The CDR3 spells CSAPPSGSRNEQFF. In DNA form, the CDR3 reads TGCAGTGCTCCCCCTAGCGGGAGTCGGAATGAGCAGTTCTTC.

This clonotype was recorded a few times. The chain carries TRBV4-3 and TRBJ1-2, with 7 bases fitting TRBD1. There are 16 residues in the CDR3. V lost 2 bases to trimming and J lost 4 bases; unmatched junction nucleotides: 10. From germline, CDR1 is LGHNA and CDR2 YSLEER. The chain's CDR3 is CASSQIFSTGLYGYTF. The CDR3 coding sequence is TGCGCCAGCAGCCAAATATTTTCGACAGGGCTCTATGGCTACACCTTC.

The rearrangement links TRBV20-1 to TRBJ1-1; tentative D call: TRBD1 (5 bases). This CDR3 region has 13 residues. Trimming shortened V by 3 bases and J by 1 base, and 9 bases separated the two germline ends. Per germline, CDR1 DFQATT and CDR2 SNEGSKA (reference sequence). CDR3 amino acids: CSASWGRNTEAFF. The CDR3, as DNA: TGCAGTGCTAGTTGGGGCAGGAACACTGAAGCTTTCTTT.

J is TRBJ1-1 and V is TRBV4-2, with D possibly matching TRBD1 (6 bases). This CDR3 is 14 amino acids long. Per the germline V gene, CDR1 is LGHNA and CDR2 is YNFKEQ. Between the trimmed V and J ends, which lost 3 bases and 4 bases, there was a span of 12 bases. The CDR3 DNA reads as TGTGCCAGCAGCCAGCCCAGGGGCCCCACTGAAGCTTTCTTT. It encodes CASSQPRGPTEAFF.

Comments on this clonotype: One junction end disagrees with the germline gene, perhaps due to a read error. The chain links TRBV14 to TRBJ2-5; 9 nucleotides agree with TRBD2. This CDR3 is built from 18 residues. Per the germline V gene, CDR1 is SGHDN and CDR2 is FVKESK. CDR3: CASSQDRMASGAWETQYF. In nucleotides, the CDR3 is TGTGCTAGCAGCCAAGATAGAATGGCTAGCGGGGCTTGGGAGACCCAGTACTTC.

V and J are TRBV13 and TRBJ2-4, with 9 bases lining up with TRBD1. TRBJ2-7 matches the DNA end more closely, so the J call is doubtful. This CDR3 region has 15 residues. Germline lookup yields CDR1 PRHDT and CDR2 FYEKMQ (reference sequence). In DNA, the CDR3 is TGTGCCAGCAGGAACACAGGGGGCGGATTTTCCGAGCAGTACTTC. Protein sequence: CASRNTGGGFSEQYF.

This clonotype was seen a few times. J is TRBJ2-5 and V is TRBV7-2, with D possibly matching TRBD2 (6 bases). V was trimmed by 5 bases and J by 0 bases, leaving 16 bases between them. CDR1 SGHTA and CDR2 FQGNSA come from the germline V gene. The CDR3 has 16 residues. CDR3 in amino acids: CASSQTSAGYQETQYF. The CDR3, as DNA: TGTGCCAGCAGCCAAACCAGTGCGGGGTACCAAGAGACCCAGTACTTC.

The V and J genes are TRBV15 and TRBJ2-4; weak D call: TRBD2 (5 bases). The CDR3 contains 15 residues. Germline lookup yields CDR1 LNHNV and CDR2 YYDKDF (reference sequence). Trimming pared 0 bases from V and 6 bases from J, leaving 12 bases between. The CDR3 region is CATSRDQQEVNIQYF. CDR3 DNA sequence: TGTGCCACCAGCAGAGATCAGCAGGAGGTAAACATTCAGTACTTC.

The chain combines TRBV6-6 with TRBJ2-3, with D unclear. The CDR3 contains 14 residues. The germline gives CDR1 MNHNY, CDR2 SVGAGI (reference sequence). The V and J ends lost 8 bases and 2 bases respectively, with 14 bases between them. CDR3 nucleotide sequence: TGTGCCAGCCCGACACTATCACCCACAGATACGCAGTATTTT. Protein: CASPTLSPTDTQYF.

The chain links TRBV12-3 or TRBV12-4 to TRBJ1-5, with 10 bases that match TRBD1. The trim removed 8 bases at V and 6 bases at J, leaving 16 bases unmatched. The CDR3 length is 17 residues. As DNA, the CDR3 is TGTGCCAGCGTCTTTAAGGGACAGGGGATTATGAGTCAGCCCCAGCATTTT. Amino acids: CASVFKGQGIMSQPQHF.

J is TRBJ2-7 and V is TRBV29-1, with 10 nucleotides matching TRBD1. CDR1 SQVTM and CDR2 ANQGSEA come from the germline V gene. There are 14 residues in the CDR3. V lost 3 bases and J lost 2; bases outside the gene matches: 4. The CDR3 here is CSVETGTGAYEQYF. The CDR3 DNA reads TGCAGCGTTGAGACCGGGACAGGGGCCTACGAGCAGTACTTC.

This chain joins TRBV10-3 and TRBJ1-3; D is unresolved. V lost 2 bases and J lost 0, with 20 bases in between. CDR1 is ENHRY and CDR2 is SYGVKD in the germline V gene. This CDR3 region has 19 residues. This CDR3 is CAISERIVVSVLSGNTIYF. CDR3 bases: TGTGCCATCAGTGAGAGGATAGTGGTCAGTGTCCTCTCTGGAAACACCATATATTTT.

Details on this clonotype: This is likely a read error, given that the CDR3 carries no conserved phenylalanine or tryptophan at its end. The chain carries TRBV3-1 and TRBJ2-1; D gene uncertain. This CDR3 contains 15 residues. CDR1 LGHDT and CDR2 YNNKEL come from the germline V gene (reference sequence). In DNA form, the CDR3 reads TGTGCCGGCAGCCAAGATATAGGCGGTCACAATGAGCAGTTCGTC. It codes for CAGSQDIGGHNEQFV.

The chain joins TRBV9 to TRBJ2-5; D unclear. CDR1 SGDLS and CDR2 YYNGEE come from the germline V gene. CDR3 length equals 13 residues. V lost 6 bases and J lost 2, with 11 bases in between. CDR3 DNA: TGTGCCAGCAACTCGCGGCCTCAAGAGACCCAGTACTTC. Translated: CASNSRPQETQYF.

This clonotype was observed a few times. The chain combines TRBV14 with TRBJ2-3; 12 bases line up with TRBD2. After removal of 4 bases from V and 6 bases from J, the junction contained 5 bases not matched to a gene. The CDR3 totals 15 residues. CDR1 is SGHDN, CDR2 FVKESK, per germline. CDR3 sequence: CASSRPSGRGDTQYF. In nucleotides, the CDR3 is TGTGCCAGCAGCCGACCTAGCGGGAGGGGCGATACGCAGTATTTT.

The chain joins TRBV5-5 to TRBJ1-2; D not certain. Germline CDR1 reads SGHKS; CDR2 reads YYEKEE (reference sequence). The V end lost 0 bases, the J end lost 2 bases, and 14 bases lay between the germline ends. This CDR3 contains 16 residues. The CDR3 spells CASSLGPRTANYGYTF. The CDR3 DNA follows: TGTGCCAGCAGCTTGGGGCCGCGTACAGCAAACTATGGCTACACCTTC. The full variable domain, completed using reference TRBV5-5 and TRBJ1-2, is DAGVTQSPTHLIKTRGQQVTLRCSPISGHKSVSWYQQVLGQGPQFIFQYYEKEERGRGNFPDRFSARQFPNYSSELNVNALLLGDSALYLCASSLGPRTANYGYTFGSGTRLTVV.

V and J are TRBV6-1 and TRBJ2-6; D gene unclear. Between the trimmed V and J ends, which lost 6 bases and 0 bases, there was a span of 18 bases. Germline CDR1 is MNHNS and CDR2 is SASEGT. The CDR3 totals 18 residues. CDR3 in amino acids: CASSHRPLRSSGANVLTF. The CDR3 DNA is TGTGCCAGCAGCCACCGCCCTTTACGTAGCTCTGGGGCCAACGTCCTGACTTTC.

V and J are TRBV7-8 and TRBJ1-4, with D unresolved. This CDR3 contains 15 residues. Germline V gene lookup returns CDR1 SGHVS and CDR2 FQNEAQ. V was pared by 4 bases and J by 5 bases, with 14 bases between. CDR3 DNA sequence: TGTGCCAGCAGCTCCATCGGAGGGTCGAATGAAAAACTGTTTTTT. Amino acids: CASSSIGGSNEKLFF. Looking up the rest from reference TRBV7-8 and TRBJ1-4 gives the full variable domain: GAGVSQSPRYKVAKRGQDVALRCDPISGHVSLFWYQQALGQGPEFLTYFQNEAQLDKSGLPSDRFFAERPEGSVSTLKIQRTQQEDSAVYLCASSSIGGSNEKLFFGSGTQLSVL.

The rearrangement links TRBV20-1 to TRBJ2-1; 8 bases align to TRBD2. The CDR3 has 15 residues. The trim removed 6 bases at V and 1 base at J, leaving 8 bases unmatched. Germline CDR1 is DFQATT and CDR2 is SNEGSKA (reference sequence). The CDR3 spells CSAGLSGSSYNEQFF. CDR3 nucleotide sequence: TGCAGTGCAGGCTTGAGCGGGAGTTCCTACAATGAGCAGTTCTTC.

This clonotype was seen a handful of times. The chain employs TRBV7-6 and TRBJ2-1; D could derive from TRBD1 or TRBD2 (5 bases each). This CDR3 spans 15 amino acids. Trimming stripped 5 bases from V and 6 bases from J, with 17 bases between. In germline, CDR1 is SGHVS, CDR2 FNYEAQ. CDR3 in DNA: TGTGCCAGCAGCGTCTTGGGCGTCGGGACCAATGAGCAGTTCTTC. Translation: CASSVLGVGTNEQFF.

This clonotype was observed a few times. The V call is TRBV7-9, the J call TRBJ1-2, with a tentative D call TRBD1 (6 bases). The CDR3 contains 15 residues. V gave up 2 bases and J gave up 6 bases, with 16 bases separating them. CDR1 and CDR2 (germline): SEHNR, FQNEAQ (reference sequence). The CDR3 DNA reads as TGTGCCAGCAGCTTAATCGGGCAGGGGTTACATGGCTACACCTTC. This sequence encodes CASSLIGQGLHGYTF.

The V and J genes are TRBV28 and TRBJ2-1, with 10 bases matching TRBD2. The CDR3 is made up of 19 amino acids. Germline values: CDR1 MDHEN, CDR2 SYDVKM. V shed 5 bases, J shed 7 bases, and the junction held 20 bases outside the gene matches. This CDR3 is CASSRDRVSGRAKRNEQFF. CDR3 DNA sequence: TGTGCCAGCAGTCGAGACAGGGTCAGCGGGAGGGCGAAGAGGAATGAGCAGTTCTTC.